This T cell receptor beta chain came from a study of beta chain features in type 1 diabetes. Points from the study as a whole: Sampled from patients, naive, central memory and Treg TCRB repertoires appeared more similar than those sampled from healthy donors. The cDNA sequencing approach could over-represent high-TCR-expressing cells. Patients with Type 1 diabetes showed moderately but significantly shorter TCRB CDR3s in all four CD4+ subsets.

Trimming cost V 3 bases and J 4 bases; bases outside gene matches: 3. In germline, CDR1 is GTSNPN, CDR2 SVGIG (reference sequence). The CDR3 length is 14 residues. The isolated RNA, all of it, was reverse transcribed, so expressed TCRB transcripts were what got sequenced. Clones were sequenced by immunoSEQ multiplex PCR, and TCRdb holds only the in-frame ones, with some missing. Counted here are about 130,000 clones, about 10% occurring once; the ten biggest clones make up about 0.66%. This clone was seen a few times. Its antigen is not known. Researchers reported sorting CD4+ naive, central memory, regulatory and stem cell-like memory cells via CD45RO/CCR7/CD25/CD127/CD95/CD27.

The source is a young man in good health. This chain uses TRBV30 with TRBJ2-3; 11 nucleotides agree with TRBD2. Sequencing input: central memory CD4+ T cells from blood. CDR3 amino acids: CAWRSLAGADTQYF. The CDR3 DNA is TGTGCCTGGAGGTCACTAGCGGGGGCAGATACGCAGTATTTT.